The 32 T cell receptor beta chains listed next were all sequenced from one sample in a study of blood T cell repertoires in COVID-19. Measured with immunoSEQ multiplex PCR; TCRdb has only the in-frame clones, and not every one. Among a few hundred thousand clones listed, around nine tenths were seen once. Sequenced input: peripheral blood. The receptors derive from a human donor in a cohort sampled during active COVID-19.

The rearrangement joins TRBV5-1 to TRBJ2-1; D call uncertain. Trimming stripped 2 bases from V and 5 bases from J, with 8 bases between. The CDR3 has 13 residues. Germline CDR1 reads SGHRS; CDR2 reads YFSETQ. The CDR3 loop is CASSFGFNNEQFF. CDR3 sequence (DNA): TGCGCCAGCAGCTTTGGCTTCAACAATGAGCAGTTCTTC.

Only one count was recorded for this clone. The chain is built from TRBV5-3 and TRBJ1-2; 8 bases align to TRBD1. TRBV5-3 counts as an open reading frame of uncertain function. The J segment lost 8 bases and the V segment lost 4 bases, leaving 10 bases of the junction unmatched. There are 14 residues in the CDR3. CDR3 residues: CARSPQGAVGGYTF. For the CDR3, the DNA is TGTGCCAGAAGCCCTCAGGGGGCGGTAGGGGGCTACACCTTC.

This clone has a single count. In DNA, the CDR3 is TGTGCCAGCAGTGAGGAGGGGGCGCGAGGCTACACCTTC. Translated: CASSEEGARGYTF. This sequence joins TRBV6-4 and TRBJ1-2; 7 nucleotides agree with TRBD1. CDR3 size: 13 residues. Germline CDR1 MRHNA, CDR2 SNTAGT. V trimming: 3 bases; J trimming: 8 bases; junction bases outside the gene matches: 6.

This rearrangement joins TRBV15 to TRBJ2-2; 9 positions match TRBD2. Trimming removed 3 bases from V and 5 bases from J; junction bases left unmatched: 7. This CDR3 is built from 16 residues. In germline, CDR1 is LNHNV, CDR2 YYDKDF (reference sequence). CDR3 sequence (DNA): TGTGCCACCAGCAGCCTAGCGGGGTCGAGGACCGGGGAGCTGTTTTTT. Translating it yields CATSSLAGSRTGELFF.

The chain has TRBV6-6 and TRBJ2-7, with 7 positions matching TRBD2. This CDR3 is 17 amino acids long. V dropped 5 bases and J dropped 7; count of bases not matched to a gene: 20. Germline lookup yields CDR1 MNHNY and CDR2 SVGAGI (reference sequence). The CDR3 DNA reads TGTGCCAGCAGTCTTACGACCATAGCGGGCCCGAGGCCAGAGCAGTACTTC. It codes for CASSLTTIAGPRPEQYF.

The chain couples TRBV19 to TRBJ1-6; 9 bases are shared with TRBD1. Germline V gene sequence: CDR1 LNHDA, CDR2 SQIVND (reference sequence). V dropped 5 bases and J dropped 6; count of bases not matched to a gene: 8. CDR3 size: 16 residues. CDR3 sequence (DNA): TGTGCCAGTAGTGCCGAACAGGGGGCGGTTAATTCACCCCTCCACTTT. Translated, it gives CASSAEQGAVNSPLHF.

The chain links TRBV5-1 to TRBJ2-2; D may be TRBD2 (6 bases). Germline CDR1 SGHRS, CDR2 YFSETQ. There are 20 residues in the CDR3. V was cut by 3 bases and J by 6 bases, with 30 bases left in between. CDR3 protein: CASSYEGHGGDLGEPGELFF. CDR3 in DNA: TGCGCCAGCAGCTACGAGGGCCACGGCGGGGATCTAGGGGAACCCGGGGAGCTGTTTTTT.

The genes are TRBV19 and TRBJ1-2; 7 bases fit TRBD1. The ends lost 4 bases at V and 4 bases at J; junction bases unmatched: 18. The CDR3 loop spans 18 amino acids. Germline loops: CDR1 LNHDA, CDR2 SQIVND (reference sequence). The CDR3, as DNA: TGTGCCAGTAGTACTAATGGGTTGGTCGGGACAGTCGGCTATGGCTACACCTTC. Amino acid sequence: CASSTNGLVGTVGYGYTF.

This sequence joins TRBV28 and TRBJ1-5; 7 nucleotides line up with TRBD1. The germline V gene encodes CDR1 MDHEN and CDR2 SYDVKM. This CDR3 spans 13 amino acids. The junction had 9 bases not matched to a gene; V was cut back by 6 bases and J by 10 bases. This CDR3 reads CASRTGRVSPQHF. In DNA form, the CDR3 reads TGTGCCAGCAGGACAGGGAGAGTATCACCCCAGCATTTT.

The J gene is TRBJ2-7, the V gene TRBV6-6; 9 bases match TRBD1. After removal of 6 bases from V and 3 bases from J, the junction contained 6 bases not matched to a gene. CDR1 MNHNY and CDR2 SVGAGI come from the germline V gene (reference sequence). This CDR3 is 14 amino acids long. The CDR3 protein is CASSRPGQGYEQYF. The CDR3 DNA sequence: TGTGCCAGCAGCCGTCCGGGACAGGGCTACGAGCAGTACTTC.

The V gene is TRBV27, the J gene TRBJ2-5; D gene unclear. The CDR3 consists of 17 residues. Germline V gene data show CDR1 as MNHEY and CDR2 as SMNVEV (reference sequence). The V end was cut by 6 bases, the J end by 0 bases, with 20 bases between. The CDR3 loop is CASSRLGQTPNQETQYF. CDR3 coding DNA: TGTGCCAGCAGCCGCCTAGGCCAGACGCCTAACCAAGAGACCCAGTACTTC.

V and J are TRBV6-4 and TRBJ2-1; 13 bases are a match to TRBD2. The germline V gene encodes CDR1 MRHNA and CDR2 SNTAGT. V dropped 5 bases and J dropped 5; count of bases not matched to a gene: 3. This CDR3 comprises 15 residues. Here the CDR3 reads CASSTSGGAHNEQFF. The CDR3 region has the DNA TGTGCCAGCAGTACTAGCGGGGGGGCCCACAATGAGCAGTTCTTC.

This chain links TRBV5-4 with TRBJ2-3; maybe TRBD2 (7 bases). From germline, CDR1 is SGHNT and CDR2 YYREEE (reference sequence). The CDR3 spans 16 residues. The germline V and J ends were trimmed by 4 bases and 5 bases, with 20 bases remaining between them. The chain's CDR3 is CASSGGGVGVVDTQYF. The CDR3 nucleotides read TGTGCCAGCAGCGGGGGGGGCGTGGGCGTAGTAGATACGCAGTATTTT. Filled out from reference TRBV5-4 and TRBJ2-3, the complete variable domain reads ETGVTQSPTHLIKTRGQQVTLRCSSQSGHNTVSWYQQALGQGPQFIFQYYREEENGRGNFPPRFSGLQFPNYSSELNVNALELDDSALYLCASSGGGVGVVDTQYFGPGTRLTVL.

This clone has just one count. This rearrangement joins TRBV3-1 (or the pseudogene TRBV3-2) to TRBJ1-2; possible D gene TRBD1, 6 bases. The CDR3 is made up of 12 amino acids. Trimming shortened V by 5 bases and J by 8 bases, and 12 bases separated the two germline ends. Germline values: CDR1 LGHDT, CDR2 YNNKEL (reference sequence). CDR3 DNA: TGTGCCAGCAGCTATGGACAGTCGGGCTACACCTTC. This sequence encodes CASSYGQSGYTF.

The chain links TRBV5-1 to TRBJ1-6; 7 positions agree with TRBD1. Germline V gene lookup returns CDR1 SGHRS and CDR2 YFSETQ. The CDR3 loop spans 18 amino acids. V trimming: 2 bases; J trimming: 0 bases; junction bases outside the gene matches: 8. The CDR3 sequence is CASSFGQAYSSYNSPLHF. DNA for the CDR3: TGCGCCAGCAGCTTCGGACAGGCGTATAGCTCCTATAATTCACCCCTCCACTTT.

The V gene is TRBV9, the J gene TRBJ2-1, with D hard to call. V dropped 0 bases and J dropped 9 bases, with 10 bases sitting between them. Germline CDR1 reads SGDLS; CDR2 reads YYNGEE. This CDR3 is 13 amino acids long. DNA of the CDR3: TGTGCCAGCAGCGTAGGAGCACGGAGTGAGCAGTTCTTC. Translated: CASSVGARSEQFF.

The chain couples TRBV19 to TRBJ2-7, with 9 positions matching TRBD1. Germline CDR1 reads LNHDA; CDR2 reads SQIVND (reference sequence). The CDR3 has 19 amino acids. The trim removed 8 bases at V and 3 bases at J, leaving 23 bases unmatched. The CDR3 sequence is CASLFPGQGPYLLNYEQYF. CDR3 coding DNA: TGTGCCAGTCTATTTCCGGGACAGGGTCCTTATCTCCTCAACTACGAGCAGTACTTC.

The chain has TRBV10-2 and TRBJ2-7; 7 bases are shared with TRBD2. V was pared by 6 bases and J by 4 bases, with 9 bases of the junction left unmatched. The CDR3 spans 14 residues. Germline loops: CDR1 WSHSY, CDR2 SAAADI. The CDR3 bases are TGCGCCAGCAGACCCCAGCGGGATTTTTACGAGCAGTACTTC. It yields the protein CASRPQRDFYEQYF.

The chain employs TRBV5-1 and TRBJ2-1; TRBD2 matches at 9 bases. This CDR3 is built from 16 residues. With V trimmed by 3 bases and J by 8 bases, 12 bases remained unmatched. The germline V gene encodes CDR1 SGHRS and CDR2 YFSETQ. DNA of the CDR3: TGCGCCAGCAGCTCTCTAGCGGGGCTCGGGAGGGATGAGCAGTTCTTC. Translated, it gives CASSSLAGLGRDEQFF.

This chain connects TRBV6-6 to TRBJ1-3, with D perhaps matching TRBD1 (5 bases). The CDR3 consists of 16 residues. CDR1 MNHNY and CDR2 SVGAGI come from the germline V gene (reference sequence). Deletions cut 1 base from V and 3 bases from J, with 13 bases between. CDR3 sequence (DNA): TGTGCCAGCAGTTACTTTACAATAGGGGTTGGAAACACCATATATTTT. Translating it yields CASSYFTIGVGNTIYF.

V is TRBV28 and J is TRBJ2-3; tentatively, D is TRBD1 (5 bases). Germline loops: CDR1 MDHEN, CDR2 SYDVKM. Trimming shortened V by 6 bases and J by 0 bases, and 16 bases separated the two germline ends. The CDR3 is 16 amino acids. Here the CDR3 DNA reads TGTGCCAGCAGCCCCTTCGACAGTAGAAGCACAGATACGCAGTATTTT. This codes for CASSPFDSRSTDTQYF. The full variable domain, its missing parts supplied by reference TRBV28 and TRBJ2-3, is DVKVTQSSRYLVKRTGEKVFLECVQDMDHENMFWYRQDPGLGLRLIYFSYDVKMKEKGDIPEGYSVSREKKERFSLILESASTNQTSMYLCASSPFDSRSTDTQYFGPGTRLTVL.

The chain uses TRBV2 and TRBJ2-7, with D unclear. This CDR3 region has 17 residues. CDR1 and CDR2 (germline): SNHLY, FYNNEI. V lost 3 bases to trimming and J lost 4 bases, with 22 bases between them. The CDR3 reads CASSEGIRSSVSYEQYF. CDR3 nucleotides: TGTGCCAGCAGTGAGGGTATTAGGAGCTCGGTCTCATACGAGCAGTACTTC.

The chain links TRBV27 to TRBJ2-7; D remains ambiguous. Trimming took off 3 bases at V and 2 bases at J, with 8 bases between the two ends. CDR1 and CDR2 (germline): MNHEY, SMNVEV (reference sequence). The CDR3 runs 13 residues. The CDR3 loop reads CASSFGNPYEQYF. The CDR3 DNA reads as TGTGCCAGCAGTTTTGGCAACCCCTACGAGCAGTACTTC.

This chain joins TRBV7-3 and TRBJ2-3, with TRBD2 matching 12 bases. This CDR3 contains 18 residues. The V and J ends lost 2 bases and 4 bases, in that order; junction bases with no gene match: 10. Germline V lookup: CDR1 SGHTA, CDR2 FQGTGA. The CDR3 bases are TGTGCCAGCAGCTTACGGTCTCTAGCGGGAGGGCCCGCAGATACGCAGTATTTT. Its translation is CASSLRSLAGGPADTQYF.

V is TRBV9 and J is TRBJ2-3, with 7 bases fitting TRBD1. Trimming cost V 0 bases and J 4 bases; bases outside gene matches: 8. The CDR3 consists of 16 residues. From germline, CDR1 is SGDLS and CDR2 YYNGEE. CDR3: CASSVVGTGVPDTQYF. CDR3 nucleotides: TGTGCCAGCAGCGTAGTTGGAACAGGGGTTCCAGATACGCAGTATTTT.

Here the CDR3 reads CTSSQGLAGVEQYF. In DNA form, the CDR3 reads TGCACCAGCAGCCAAGGACTAGCGGGGGTCGAGCAGTACTTC. The V gene is TRBV1, the J gene TRBJ2-7; the table's D gene call, TRBD2, was not cross checked with the DNA. TRBV1 is an annotated pseudogene. The CDR3 covers 14 residues.

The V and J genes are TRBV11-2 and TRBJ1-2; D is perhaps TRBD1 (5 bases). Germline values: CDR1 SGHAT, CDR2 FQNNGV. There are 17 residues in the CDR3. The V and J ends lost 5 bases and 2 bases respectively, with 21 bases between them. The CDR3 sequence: CASSPIGGDRYNYGYTF. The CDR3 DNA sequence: TGTGCCAGCAGCCCCATAGGCGGGGACCGATACAACTATGGCTACACCTTC.

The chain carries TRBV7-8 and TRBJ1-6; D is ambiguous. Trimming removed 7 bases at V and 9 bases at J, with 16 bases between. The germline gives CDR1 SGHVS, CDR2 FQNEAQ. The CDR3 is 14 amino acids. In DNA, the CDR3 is TGTGCCAGCAACCCTCGGGGTTTGGGTTCACCCCTCCACTTT. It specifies CASNPRGLGSPLHF.

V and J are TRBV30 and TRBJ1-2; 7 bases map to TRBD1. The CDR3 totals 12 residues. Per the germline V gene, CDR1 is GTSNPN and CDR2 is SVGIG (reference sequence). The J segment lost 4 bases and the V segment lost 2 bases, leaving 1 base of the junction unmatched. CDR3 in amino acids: CAWSSGGYGYTF. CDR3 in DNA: TGTGCCTGGAGTTCAGGGGGCTATGGCTACACCTTC.

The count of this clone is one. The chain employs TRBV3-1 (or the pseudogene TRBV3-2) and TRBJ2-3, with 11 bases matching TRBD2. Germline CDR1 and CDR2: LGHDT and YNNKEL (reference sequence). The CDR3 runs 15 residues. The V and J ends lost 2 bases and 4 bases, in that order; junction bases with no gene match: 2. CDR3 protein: CASSQTSGGADTQYF. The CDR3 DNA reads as TGTGCCAGCAGCCAAACTAGCGGGGGTGCAGATACGCAGTATTTT.

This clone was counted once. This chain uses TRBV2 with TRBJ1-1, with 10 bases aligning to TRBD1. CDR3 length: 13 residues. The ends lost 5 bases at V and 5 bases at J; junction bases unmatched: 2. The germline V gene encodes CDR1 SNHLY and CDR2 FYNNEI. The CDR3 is CASSRDRGTEAFF. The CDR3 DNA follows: TGTGCCAGCAGTAGGGACAGGGGAACTGAAGCTTTCTTT.

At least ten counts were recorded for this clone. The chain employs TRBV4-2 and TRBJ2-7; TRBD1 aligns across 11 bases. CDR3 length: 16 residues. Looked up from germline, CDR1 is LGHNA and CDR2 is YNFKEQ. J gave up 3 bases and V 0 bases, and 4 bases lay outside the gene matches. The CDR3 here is CASSQDPGTGGYEQYF. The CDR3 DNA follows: TGTGCCAGCAGCCAAGATCCCGGGACAGGGGGCTACGAGCAGTACTTC.